This TCR beta chain was obtained from a study of identifying expanded T cells in peripheral blood (dated by TCRdb to between 2018 and 2021). Turning to the overall study: Four technical replicates, made by sequencing separate aliquots from the same pool of genomic DNA, were compared pairwise.

Broader findings and caveats from the paper: The beta-binomial model significantly reduced the number of clones called differentially abundant and the false-positive rate across all healthy-donor time intervals. It was expected by the authors that biological variance in healthy repertoires might increase further over much longer intervals, such as months to years. The binomial model flagged around 1.3 differentially abundant clones between technical replicates, compared with about 16 over around 2 weeks and approximately 20 over about four weeks. For all healthy donors, the variance in clone template counts between two-week samples rose significantly as total template count increased.

No immune events, such as infections, were documented for the healthy donors during the collection period. Time-dependent variance in a beta-binomial model of T-cell clone differential abundance was calibrated using healthy-donor blood repertoires as a training cohort. There were about ten healthy donors in the training cohort, of whom 3 were female and 7 were male. Donor ages ranged from 29 to 64 years, with an average of around 45 years. Whole blood from each healthy donor was obtained from a commercial supplier and was collected at three time points about two weeks apart. For immunosequencing, genomic DNA was extracted from unsorted whole blood. CDR1 and CDR2 are read off the germline V gene as SGHTA and FQGNSA. After removal of 6 bases from V and 0 bases from J, the junction retains 3 bases not matched to a gene. Taken from cysteine to phenylalanine, the CDR3 has 14 residues. Solely the CDR3 DNA is kept, with 42 bases framed from the first base.

As for this clone: What antigen it recognizes has not been identified. No quality values exist for individual bases; no much larger clone is one base distant. Other DNA sequences in this specimen translate into the identical CDR3.

The immunoSEQ Assay, which relies on bias-controlled multiplex PCR amplification of genomic DNA, was used to profile TCRbeta CDR3 regions. On the study's bioinformatics: To quantify the absolute abundance of each unique TCRbeta CDR3 region, the sequences were collapsed and filtered. Differential abundance was tested with a binomial (Fisher-equivalent) model and with a beta-binomial model adding time-dependent variance fitted from healthy donors. Clones with fewer than 5 combined templates were excluded, and clones with Benjamini-Hochberg FDR below 0.01 were called differentially abundant. The form v = (b*log(k)+a)^2 was used to model beta-binomial variance as a function of total template count across the two samples. The table was pulled from immuneACCESS by TCRdb, which kept in-frame rearrangements only. Such tables lose some clones; where checked, under half of the loss comes from unresolved V genes, and the rest has no known cause. The D gene and trimming were derived from the DNA, and the V and J assignments and clone size from that table. The sample yields fewer than 110,000 clones; 70% to 90% were counted once. The ten top clones hold roughly a sixth of the sample.

The sequence was collected from a person aged 18 to 75 in good health. The material sequenced was blood. The rearrangement joined TRBV7-2 to TRBJ2-7, with 9 junctional bases fitting TRBD1. CDR3 sequence: CASRRDRASYEQYF. The DNA sequence is TGTGCCAGCAGGCGGGACAGGGCCTCCTACGAGCAGTACTTC.